The sequence of this T cell receptor beta chain was determined in a study of T cell repertoires in cytomegalovirus infection. Study-level background: From public TCR beta signatures came an indication of both CMV infection and matching HLA type.

Trimming cost V 0 bases and J 1 base, with 8 bases left between them. Per the germline V gene, CDR1 is SGHTA and CDR2 is FQGNSA. CDR3 length equals 15 residues. TCRdb passed the reads through MiXCR, listing each CDR3 protein once. The sample lists under 200,000 distinct CDR3 sequences, roughly 27% occurring once. Study-level points and caveats: The response measured ex vivo was dominated by TCR beta clonotypes (HLA-C-restricted and CMV-specific). There were carriers of CMV plus the relevant HLA, and cumulative public TCR beta family frequency identified them.

This clonotype was detected once. Antigen specificity is unknown. The chain joins TRBV7-2 to TRBJ2-3, with no clear D. Sequenced input: PBMCs. The sequence was obtained from a human donor in good health (CMV status not recorded). Some clones in this sample may be carry-over from other donors' samples. CDR3 residues: CASSLASGRTDTQYF. The CDR3 coding sequence is TGTGCCAGCAGCTTAGCGTCGGGTCGCACAGATACGCAGTATTTT.